Here is one T cell receptor (beta chain) with its context. This entry comes from a study of blood T cell repertoires in COVID-19. About the research overall: Material from acute and convalescent COVID-19 was sourced from the United States, Italy and Spain. The analysed material was cDNA or gDNA that came from T cells, B-cell-depleted T cells, or PBMCs.

Recovery meant two consecutive negative NP/OP PCR tests, professional clearance, or resolved symptoms. J gave up 3 bases and V 5 bases, and 5 bases lay outside the gene matches. This CDR3 region has 16 residues. The germline V gene encodes CDR1 SGHNT and CDR2 YYREEE (reference sequence). Per the original data handling: Reference gene primer amplification gave estimated nucleated cell counts. The assay was immunoSEQ multiplex PCR, and TCRdb's table has in-frame clones only and misses some. From that table come the V and J calls and clone size; the DNA was used to work out D and trimming. The table has about 320,000 clones, over 85% seen once.

The receptor comes from a man in his fifties or sixties who had recovered from COVID-19. The chain carries TRBV5-4 and TRBJ2-1; 13 bases align to TRBD2. Sequencing used PBMCs or T cells enriched from blood (not recorded which). The CDR3 reads CASRRGLAGDYNEQFF. The CDR3 nucleotides read TGTGCCAGCAGACGTGGACTAGCGGGGGACTACAATGAGCAGTTCTTC. Based on the CDR3 plus reference TRBV5-4 and TRBJ2-1, the full variable domain is ETGVTQSPTHLIKTRGQQVTLRCSSQSGHNTVSWYQQALGQGPQFIFQYYREEENGRGNFPPRFSGLQFPNYSSELNVNALELDDSALYLCASRRGLAGDYNEQFFGPGTRLTVL.